These T cell receptor beta chains were read from a single sample in a study of T and B cells in COVID-19 patients. TCRdb processed the multiplex PCR reads anew with MiXCR; each CDR3 protein has one entry. The sample consists of about 3,600 distinct CDR3 sequences, approximately 25% of them appearing once. The source material was blood. These receptors were taken from a human donor with active COVID-19. Both conserved end residues are part of each CDR3. D genes are given only for firm matches. Clone size is given for some rows only: seen once, a few or many times, or a class if the clone is expanded.

>many|TRBJ2-2|TRBV7-9|TRBD2
TGTGCCAGCAGCGGGCCGGGGGGAGACACCGGGGAGCTGTTTTTT
CASSGPGGDTGELFF
>medium-sized|TRBJ2-5|TRBV6-5|NA
TGTGCCAGCAGTCCGTATGGGAGGGAGACCCAGTACTTC
CASSPYGRETQYF
>medium-sized|TRBJ2-3|TRBV19|TRBD1
TGTGCCAGTAGTATGAAGGGACAGGGGGCTGTGACAGATACGCAGTATTTT
CASSMKGQGAVTDTQYF
>medium-sized|TRBJ2-1|TRBV19|NA
TGTGCCAGTAGTTCAACCCACATTCCGGACAGCGGCTCCTACAATGAGCAGTTCTTC
CASSSTHIPDSGSYNEQFF
>medium-sized|TRBJ1-4|TRBV29-1|NA
TGCAGCGTTGCGGGGGGGGCTAATGAAAAACTGTTTTTT
CSVAGGANEKLFF
>large|TRBJ2-1|TRBV30|NA
TGTGCCTGGAGTGTACAGGGCGGGGGATACAATGAGCAGTTCTTC
CAWSVQGGGYNEQFF
>many|TRBJ1-6|TRBV7-2|NA
TGTGCCAGCAGCCGCTCTGGGGGGCTGGGCTCACCCCTCCACTTT
CASSRSGGLGSPLHF
>NA|TRBJ2-5|TRBV7-2|TRBD2
TGTGCCAGCAGCTCCCCGGGAGGGGGACTAGCGGGGAGGGAGACCCAGTACTTC
CASSSPGGGLAGRETQYF
>medium-sized|TRBJ2-5|TRBV27|NA
TGTGCCAGCAGTCCGATCTTCACAGAGGGGGACCAAGAGACCCAGTACTTC
CASSPIFTEGDQETQYF
>NA|TRBJ2-5|TRBV11-2|NA
TGTGCCAGCAGCTTAGGCGGGGAAGAGACCCAGTACTTC
CASSLGGEETQYF
>medium-sized|TRBJ2-5|TRBV18|TRBD2
TGTGCCAGCTCACCACCGGGACTAGCTACGACCCAGTACTTC
CASSPPGLATTQYF
>medium-sized|TRBJ1-4|TRBV30|NA
TGTGCCTCGAGTTTGGCCTTGAGGGGTGAAAAACTGTTTTTT
CASSLALRGEKLFF
>NA|TRBJ2-6|TRBV5-1|NA
TGCGCCAGCAGCTTGAATCCAAGGCTTGGGGCCAACGTCCTGACTTTC
CASSLNPRLGANVLTF
>NA|TRBJ2-7|TRBV20-1|TRBD1
TGCAGTGCTAGAAACCCACCGGGACAGGGGGGCGAGCAGTACTTC
CSARNPPGQGGEQYF
>few|TRBJ2-7|TRBV20-1|NA
TGCAGTGCTAGACTAGGTGTTAGCGACGAGCAGTACTTC
CSARLGVSDEQYF
>NA|TRBJ2-7|TRBV10-2|NA
TGCGCCAGCAGCCCCGGTCCGGGGGAGCAGTACTTC
CASSPGPGEQYF
>NA|TRBJ1-2|TRBV29-1|NA
TGCAGCGTGAGGGGGGGCCTGTCCGGCTACACCTTC
CSVRGGLSGYTF